This TCR beta chain is drawn from a study of T cell responses to AZD1222 COVID-19 vaccine listed by TCRdb under 2021. Notes on the research overall: AZD1222 recipients with second doses at about 4 weeks or about 12 weeks were pooled, because spike-specific TCR depth and breadth did not differ between schedules. A total of about 250 trial participants underwent TCR sequencing, of whom approximately 200 had received two doses of AZD1222 and 26 had received two doses of the MenACWY control vaccine. Trial participants were enrolled into age subgroups of 18-55, 56-69 and 70-plus years, which contained about 150, 28 and 57 TCR-sequenced participants, respectively. Overall results and qualifications from the work: Only five or six AZD1222 recipients were SARS-CoV-2 seropositive at baseline, limiting conclusions about previously exposed vaccinees. Because no day 14 peak-response samples were available, the repertoires could be characterized only after the peak T cell response. The vaccine-associated CD4 TCRs covered the entire spike protein, and the dominant responses fell in regions 160-218 and 743-854. After two AZD1222 doses, both the breadth and the depth of spike-specific TCRs were significantly higher than at day 0 and than in MenACWY recipients. Participants were mostly white British and included more females than males, and it was suggested by the authors that clonal diversity may have been underestimated. The 56-69-year group was small, and its depth increase did not reach significance, likely because of low power. Nearly half of unique spike-specific TCRs reportedly recognized epitopes outside regions mutated in the B.1.351 and B.1.1.7 variants.

About this clone: Its binding antigen is unknown. Base qualities are not at hand, and no much larger clone is one base apart.

The CDR3 regions of human TCRbeta chains were subjected to immunosequencing. As for the original processing: TCRs in the repertoires were matched against a reference library of SARS-CoV-2-specific TCRs that had been generated with the MIRA antigen-specificity platform. Breadth was defined as the fraction of unique TCRs that were SARS-CoV-2-associated. Depth was defined as the fraction of total T cells that were SARS-CoV-2-associated. Using the MIRA data, each spike-specific TCR was mapped to the spike region that the TCR reacts to and placed in a CD4 or CD8 class. Log10-transformed breadth and depth values were compared by one-way ANOVA with Sidak's multiple comparisons tests. TCRdb's version of the immuneACCESS table is confined to in-frame rearrangements and falls short of the full clone set. An unresolved V gene accounts for under half of the shortfall where checked; the remainder is of unknown origin. Clonal size and the V and J genes are those of that table, whereas D and trimming came from the DNA. The sample table lists about 150,000 clones, 85% to 95% of them with a count of one. The ten most abundant clones make up about 1.4% of the sample.

In light of the paper, this sample's time point label describes: baseline before first vaccination. Vaccinee samples were obtained from the UK trials COV001 and COV002, which included a single-blind randomized controlled phase 2/3 trial of AZD1222 (ChAdOx1 nCoV-19) in healthy adults. For TCRbeta chain sequencing, PBMC samples from trial participants were taken at day 0 and at day 28 after the second dose. CDR1 is given as LNHNV and CDR2 as YYDKDF, both from the germline V gene (reference sequence). The CDR3 contains 14 residues, cysteine and phenylalanine counted. This entry keeps only the CDR3 DNA: 42 bases, framed from base 1. Compared with germline, V lacks 0 bases and J lacks 10 bases; bases without a gene match: 5.

The V gene is TRBV15 and the J gene is TRBJ1-4; 7 central nucleotides agree with TRBD1. The sample was peripheral blood, taken on day 0 of AZD1222 vaccination. The receptor comes from an adult in good health. The CDR3 corresponds to CATSRDAAGGKLFF. The nucleotide sequence is given as TGTGCCACCAGCAGAGATGCGGCAGGGGGAAAACTGTTTTTT.